This T cell receptor beta chain derives from a study of OX40 agonist ivuxolimab in advanced cancers. Study-wide results and limits: With doses of 0.1-3.0 mg/kg, partial responders showed among the lowest clonal expansion.

The germline V gene encodes CDR1 SGHTA and CDR2 FQGNSA. This CDR3 has 12 residues. Trimming took 6 bases from V and 12 from J; bases not matched to a gene: 6. This clone was observed a single time. Its matching antigen is unknown. Here immunoSEQ multiplex PCR was the method, and the copy in TCRdb shows in-frame clones only, minus some. This sample has some 68,000 clones, with about 89% found just once. The sequencing here drew on CD4+ or CD8+ T cells sorted from blood, taken in a trial of the OX40 agonist ivuxolimab. The clonotype was recovered from an adult with an advanced solid tumor such as melanoma, head and neck, liver or kidney cancer. The rearrangement joins TRBV7-2 to TRBJ1-4; TRBD1 agrees at 8 bases. The CDR3 DNA reads TGTGCCAGCAGACCAACAGGGGGGGAACTGTTTTTT. Translating it yields CASRPTGGELFF.